The 20 T cell receptor beta chains listed next were all sequenced from one sample in a study of blood T cells in healthy people across ages. Through a sample-barcoded 5' primer and a J-beta primer mix, a second PCR was run for roughly 6 to 11 cycles. MiXCR was run by TCRdb on the 5' RACE reads, yielding one entry per CDR3 protein. The sample holds about 670,000 distinct CDR3 sequences; over 40% are singletons and the top ten take about 13%. Sequencing used blood. These receptors all stem from a woman over 75 in good health.

The gene calls are TRBV20-1 and TRBJ1-2, with a possible D match to TRBD1 (6 bases). The CDR3 is made up of 12 amino acids. CDR1 DFQATT and CDR2 SNEGSKA come from the germline V gene (reference sequence). V was shortened by 5 bases and J by 6 bases, with 13 bases between the two germline ends. This CDR3 reads CSAHREVDGYTF. In DNA form, the CDR3 reads TGCAGTGCTCACAGGGAGGTAGATGGCTACACCTTC.

This clonotype was detected ten times or more. The junction departs from germline at one end; a sequencing error may be responsible. This rearrangement joins TRBV5-1 to TRBJ2-3, with D maybe TRBD1 (5 bases). The germline V gene encodes CDR1 SGHRS and CDR2 YFSETQ. The length of the CDR3 is 13 residues. CDR3 sequence: CASSLGPTDTQYF. In DNA, the CDR3 is TGTGCCAGCAGCTTGGGGCCCACAGATACGCAGTATTTT.

Ten or more counts support this clonotype. V is TRBV7-3 and J is TRBJ2-1; 8 nucleotides align to TRBD1. The CDR3 runs 15 residues. Germline values: CDR1 SGHTA, CDR2 FQGTGA. The V gene end was trimmed by 5 bases and the J gene end by 2 bases; junction bases not matched to a gene: 5. CDR3 sequence (DNA): TGTGCCAGCAGCGAAGGACAGGGCCCCTACAATGAGCAGTTCTTC. Translation gives CASSEGQGPYNEQFF.

This clonotype was counted many times. This chain links TRBV18 with TRBJ2-7, with D tentatively TRBD1 or TRBD2 (6 bases each). Looked up from germline, CDR1 is KGHSH and CDR2 is LQKENI. CDR3 size: 15 residues. The ends were cut back, 3 bases at V and 1 base at J, with 13 bases in the middle. The DNA for the CDR3 is TGTGCCAGCTCACCCCGGGGGACACCTTCCTACGAGCAGTACTTC. It is translated as CASSPRGTPSYEQYF.

This clonotype appeared a few times. V is TRBV5-1 and J is TRBJ2-5; maybe TRBD2 (7 bases). Trimming took off 3 bases at V and 0 bases at J, with 12 bases between the two ends. Germline lookup yields CDR1 SGHRS and CDR2 YFSETQ. CDR3 length: 15 amino acids. The CDR3 reads CASSSLGGHQETQYF. As DNA, the CDR3 is TGCGCCAGCAGCTCCTTGGGGGGGCACCAAGAGACCCAGTACTTC.

This clonotype showed up many times. The chain combines TRBV12-3 or TRBV12-4 with TRBJ2-7; possibly TRBD2 for D (5 bases). The germline V and J ends were trimmed by 3 bases and 4 bases, with 13 bases remaining between them. The CDR3 has 14 amino acids. In DNA, the CDR3 is TGTGCCAGCAGTTTCGCGGGTGTACGATACGAGCAGTACTTC. Translating gives CASSFAGVRYEQYF.

This clonotype was detected many times. V and J are TRBV6-1 and TRBJ2-1, with D perhaps matching TRBD2 (5 bases). V lost 6 bases and J 10 bases, leaving 16 bases between the germline ends. Germline V gene data show CDR1 as MNHNS and CDR2 as SASEGT. The CDR3 spans 13 residues. The CDR3 region has the DNA TGTGCCAGCAGAATAGCGACTACCAAGGAGCAGTTCTTC. Translating gives CASRIATTKEQFF.

The rearrangement joins TRBV3-1 to TRBJ2-5, with 8 bases matching TRBD2. This CDR3 region has 18 residues. Unmatched junction bases numbered 11, after V lost 0 bases and J lost 2 bases. Germline values: CDR1 LGHDT, CDR2 YNNKEL (reference sequence). The CDR3 DNA is TGTGCCAGCAGCCAAGATAGGGCGGGGGGCGAAACTCAAGAGACCCAGTACTTC. Translated, it gives CASSQDRAGGETQETQYF.

This clonotype turned up a few times. V and J are TRBV29-1 and TRBJ1-5, with TRBD1 matching over 7 bases. The V gene end was trimmed by 4 bases and the J gene end by 6 bases; junction bases not matched to a gene: 6. The CDR3 loop spans 13 amino acids. CDR1 SQVTM and CDR2 ANQGSEA come from the germline V gene. The CDR3 nucleotides read TGCAGCGTTGGTACAGGGGCCGGTCAGCCCCAGCATTTT. Its translation is CSVGTGAGQPQHF.

The chain has TRBV7-2 and TRBJ2-5; possible D gene TRBD1, 5 bases. Per germline, CDR1 SGHTA and CDR2 FQGNSA. V gave up 5 bases and J gave up 7 bases, with 20 bases separating them. The CDR3 contains 15 residues. The CDR3 bases are TGTGCCAGCAGCCGACAGACCGCGATAGGGGTGACCCAGTACTTC. Encoded protein: CASSRQTAIGVTQYF.

This clonotype was counted only a few times. The genes are TRBV29-1 and TRBJ1-1; weak D call: TRBD1 (5 bases). The CDR3 is 12 amino acids. Trimming stripped 3 bases from V and 4 bases from J, with 9 bases between. Germline CDR1 is SQVTM and CDR2 is ANQGSEA. The CDR3 sequence: CSVDRESTEAFF. The CDR3 region has the DNA TGCAGCGTTGACAGGGAGAGCACTGAAGCTTTCTTT.

At least ten counts were recorded for this clonotype. This could be a read error, since a much larger clone is one nucleotide away. The rearrangement joins TRBV10-3 to TRBJ2-5; D possibly matches TRBD1 or TRBD2 (5 bases each). The CDR3 sequence is 15 residues long. Trimming pared 5 bases from V and 5 bases from J, leaving 18 bases between. The germline gives CDR1 ENHRY, CDR2 SYGVKD. CDR3 sequence: CAISRDWGNLETQYF. Here the CDR3 DNA reads TGTGCCATCAGTAGAGATTGGGGGAATCTGGAGACCCAGTACTTC.

Written as DNA, the CDR3 is TGCGCCAGCAGCCGAGAGGGGGAGGCTTACAATGAGCAGTTCTTC. This encodes CASSREGEAYNEQFF. The chain links TRBV5-1 to TRBJ2-1; D assignment may be TRBD1 or TRBD2 (6 bases each). In germline, CDR1 is SGHRS, CDR2 YFSETQ. The CDR3 is made up of 15 amino acids. The V and J ends lost 4 bases and 4 bases respectively, with 15 bases between them.

Of note for this clonotype: A read error may be the cause here, since a much bigger clone is one base away. V usage is TRBV7-9 and J usage is TRBJ2-7; 11 positions match TRBD1. The J call could be wrong; TRBJ2-5 is a better fit for the DNA end. Germline V CDR1 and CDR2: SEHNR, FQNEAQ (reference sequence). This CDR3 has 15 amino acids. Here the CDR3 DNA reads TGTGCCAGCAGCTTTGGGACAGGGGGATCGGAGACCCAGTACTTC. Translation gives CASSFGTGGSETQYF.

About this clonotype: Possible read error: a much larger clone is one base away. The genes are TRBV12-5 and TRBJ1-2, with unresolved D. The CDR3 length is 12 residues. The V gene's germline CDR1 is LGHNT and CDR2 FRNRAP. CDR3 loop: CTSSASGFGYTF. The CDR3 DNA reads as TGTACTAGTTCGGCCTCCGGGTTTGGCTACACCTTC.

The V and J genes are TRBV12-3 or TRBV12-4 and TRBJ1-1; tentative D call: TRBD1 (5 bases). Deletions cut 6 bases from V and 1 base from J, with 18 bases between. The CDR3 runs to 16 residues. The CDR3 DNA reads TGTGCCAGCAGCCCCGGGCTAGGGGCTACGAACACTGAAGCTTTCTTT. This encodes CASSPGLGATNTEAFF.

This clonotype was observed many times. This chain joins TRBV5-1 and TRBJ2-6; D gene ambiguous. The germline V and J ends were trimmed by 4 bases and 2 bases, with 13 bases remaining between them. This CDR3 comprises 16 residues. CDR1 and CDR2 from the germline V gene are SGHRS and YFSETQ. The CDR3 region is CASSLDSQAGANVLTF. CDR3 coding DNA: TGCGCCAGCAGCCTAGACTCCCAGGCTGGGGCCAACGTCCTGACTTTC.

Ten or more counts support this clonotype. V and J are TRBV18 and TRBJ2-5; maybe TRBD1 (6 bases). The V gene lost 1 base and the J gene lost 3 bases, with 12 bases spanning the gap. The germline CDR1 and CDR2 sequences are KGHSH and LQKENI. This CDR3 spans 15 amino acids. CDR3 loop: CASSPRSSGEETQYF. The CDR3 nucleotides read TGTGCCAGCTCACCACGTTCTTCAGGGGAAGAGACCCAGTACTTC. The full variable domain, its missing parts supplied by reference TRBV18 and TRBJ2-5, is NAGVMQNPRHLVRRRGQEARLRCSPMKGHSHVYWYRQLPEEGLKFMVYLQKENIIDESGMPKERFSAEFPKEGPSILRIQQVVRGDSAAYFCASSPRSSGEETQYFGPGTRLLVL.

The chain employs TRBV20-1 and TRBJ1-1; D unresolved. There are 14 residues in the CDR3. Trimming shortened V by 8 bases and J by 3 bases, and 19 bases separated the two germline ends. Germline values: CDR1 DFQATT, CDR2 SNEGSKA (reference sequence). CDR3 loop: CSFLQFSQDTEAFF. CDR3 nucleotides: TGCAGTTTCTTGCAATTTAGTCAGGACACTGAAGCTTTCTTT.

This clonotype was found many times. The chain carries TRBV5-1 and TRBJ1-5, with a tentative D call TRBD1 (5 bases). The CDR3 runs 14 residues. V was trimmed by 0 bases and J by 7 bases, leaving 11 bases between them. The germline V gene has CDR1 SGHRS and CDR2 YFSETQ. CDR3: CASSLDGAGQPQHF. CDR3 nucleotide sequence: TGCGCCAGCAGCTTGGATGGGGCAGGGCAGCCCCAGCATTTT.